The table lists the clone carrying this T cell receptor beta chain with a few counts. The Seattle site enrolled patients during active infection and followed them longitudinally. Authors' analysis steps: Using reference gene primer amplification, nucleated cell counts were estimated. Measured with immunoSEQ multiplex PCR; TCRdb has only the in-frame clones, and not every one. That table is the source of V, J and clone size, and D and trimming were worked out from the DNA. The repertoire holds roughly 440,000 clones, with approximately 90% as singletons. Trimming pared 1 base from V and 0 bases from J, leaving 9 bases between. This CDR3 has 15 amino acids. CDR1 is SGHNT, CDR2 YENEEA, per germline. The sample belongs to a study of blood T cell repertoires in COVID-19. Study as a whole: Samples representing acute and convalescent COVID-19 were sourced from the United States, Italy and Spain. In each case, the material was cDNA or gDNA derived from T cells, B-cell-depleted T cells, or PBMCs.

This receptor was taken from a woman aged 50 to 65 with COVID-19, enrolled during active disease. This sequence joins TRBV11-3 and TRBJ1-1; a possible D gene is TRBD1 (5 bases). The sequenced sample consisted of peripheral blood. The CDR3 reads CASSLGGSVNTEAFF. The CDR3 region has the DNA TGTGCCAGCAGCTTAGGGGGCAGCGTGAACACTGAAGCTTTCTTT.